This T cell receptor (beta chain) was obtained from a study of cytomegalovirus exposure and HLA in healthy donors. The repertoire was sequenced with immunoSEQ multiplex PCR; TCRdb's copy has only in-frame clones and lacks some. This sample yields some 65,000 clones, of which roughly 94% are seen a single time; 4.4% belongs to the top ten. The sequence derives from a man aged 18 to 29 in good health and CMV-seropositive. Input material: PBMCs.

The CDR3 DNA sequence: TGTGCCAGCAGCTTAGCCTTTATTGGCGGGAGTAGCGAGTACGAGCAGTACTTC. Its protein is CASSLAFIGGSSEYEQYF. The rearrangement links TRBV7-2 to TRBJ2-7; TRBD2 matches 7 bases. The CDR3 totals 18 residues. Germline V gene lookup returns CDR1 SGHTA and CDR2 FQGNSA. The V and J ends lost 0 bases and 4 bases, in that order; junction bases with no gene match: 15.